This TCR beta chain was sequenced for a study of blood T cell repertoires in COVID-19. Study overall: Nucleic acid was either cDNA or gDNA, and it came from T cells, B-cell-depleted T cells, or PBMCs.

Two negative PCRs, clearance, or symptom resolution had been documented for recovered Cohort 3 donors. Trimming took 5 bases from V and 3 from J; bases not matched to a gene: 4. The CDR3 extends over 12 amino acids. Germline CDR1 is SQVTM and CDR2 is ANQGSEA. The repertoire was sequenced with immunoSEQ multiplex PCR; TCRdb's copy has only in-frame clones and lacks some. The sample shows roughly 230,000 clones, approximately 84% of them seen only once. The chain is built from TRBV29-1 and TRBJ2-7; 7 bases agree with TRBD1. Specimen: PBMCs or T cells enriched from blood (not recorded which). The receptor was derived from a man aged 45 to 65 who had recovered from COVID-19. CDR3 sequence reads: CSVLGQYYEQYF. DNA for the CDR3: TGCAGCGTTTTGGGACAGTACTACGAGCAGTACTTC.